This T cell receptor beta chain emerged from a study of blood T cell repertoires in COVID-19. The assay was immunoSEQ multiplex PCR, and TCRdb's table has in-frame clones only and misses some. The table shows 200,000 to 250,000 clones, with about 86% occurring only once. This sequence was found in a woman aged 45-65 years with acute COVID-19. Sequencing input: PBMCs or T cells enriched from blood (not recorded which).

The CDR3 sequence: CATLGPGVDYGYTF. The CDR3 DNA sequence: TGTGCCACCCTGGGCCCGGGGGTTGACTATGGCTACACCTTC. The chain uses TRBV24-1 and TRBJ1-2, with a weak D call TRBD1 (5 bases). Trimming took 9 bases from V and 3 from J, leaving 16 bases between them. The germline gives CDR1 KGHDR, CDR2 SFDVKD. CDR3 length equals 14 residues.